The 5 T cell receptor beta chains given below trace back to one sample, sequenced in a study of cytomegalovirus exposure and HLA in healthy donors. PCR involved 60 Vbeta and 13 Jbeta primers. The data were produced by immunoSEQ multiplex PCR, yet TCRdb's version contains in-frame clones alone and is incomplete. The repertoire has over 150,000 clones, approximately 90% of them found once; the top ten carry 0.85%. The sample was PBMCs. These receptors came from a woman aged 25 to 39 in good health and CMV-seronegative.

The CDR3 DNA reads TGTGCCAGCAGCGGGTTTGGGGGCAGTAGGGCTTTCTTT. Residues: CASSGFGGSRAFF. V gene TRBV9 combines with J gene TRBJ1-1; maybe TRBD1 (6 bases). The CDR3 has 13 amino acids. CDR1 is SGDLS and CDR2 is YYNGEE in the germline V gene. V gave up 3 bases and J gave up 11 bases, with 17 bases separating them.

This clone came up a few times. This rearrangement joins TRBV7-6 to TRBJ1-3; 8 bases fit TRBD1. Germline loops: CDR1 SGHVS, CDR2 FNYEAQ. The CDR3 spans 15 residues. V was pared by 3 bases and J by 0 bases, with 1 base of the junction left unmatched. The CDR3 is CASSFGQGSGNTIYF. The CDR3 DNA reads as TGTGCCAGCAGCTTCGGACAGGGCTCTGGAAACACCATATATTTT.

V usage is TRBV7-3 and J usage is TRBJ1-1; D is unclear. The length of the CDR3 is 13 residues. CDR1 and CDR2 (germline): SGHTA, FQGTGA. V gave up 2 bases and J gave up 2 bases, with 6 bases separating them. The CDR3 region has the DNA TGTGCCAGCAGCTTAGTAGTTAACACTGAAGCTTTCTTT. Translating it yields CASSLVVNTEAFF.

V and J are TRBV12-5 and TRBJ1-1; D remains unclear. The V gene lost 0 bases and the J gene lost 2 bases, with 7 bases spanning the gap. CDR1 is LGHNT and CDR2 is FRNRAP in the germline V gene. The CDR3 runs to 14 residues. The CDR3 sequence: CASGLVTLNTEAFF. The CDR3 DNA reads TGTGCTAGTGGTTTGGTGACTCTCAACACTGAAGCTTTCTTT. The full variable domain, in which reference TRBV12-5 and TRBJ1-1 provide the parts outside the CDR3, is DARVTQTPRHKVTEMGQEVTMRCQPILGHNTVFWYRQTMMQGLELLAYFRNRAPLDDSGMPKDRFSAEMPDATLATLKIQPSEPRDSAVYFCASGLVTLNTEAFFGQGTRLTVV.

The genes are TRBV6-6 and TRBJ2-3, with 11 bases identical to TRBD1. Germline CDR1 and CDR2: MNHNY and SVGAGI (reference sequence). The CDR3 length is 15 residues. J was trimmed by 4 bases and V by 5 bases; bases with no gene match: 5. The CDR3 reads CASSGQGAKADTQYF. Here the CDR3 DNA reads TGTGCCAGCAGTGGACAGGGGGCAAAGGCAGATACGCAGTATTTT.